This T cell receptor (beta chain) comes out of a study of blood T cell repertoires in COVID-19. As for the study in general: Spain, Italy and the United States supplied samples that represented acute and convalescent COVID-19. T cells, B-cell-depleted T cells, or PBMCs supplied cDNA or gDNA.

Original data processing: Reference gene primer amplification gave nucleated cell count estimates. The method was immunoSEQ multiplex PCR; TCRdb's version includes in-frame clones alone and lacks a portion of them. V, J and clone size are those of that table, while D and trimming were read from the DNA. Of over 100,000 clones in the sample, 75% to 90% were seen once. This clone was counted once. The CDR3 loop spans 14 amino acids. Germline V gene sequence: CDR1 SGHRS, CDR2 YFSETQ. V was trimmed by 0 bases and J by 3 bases, leaving 8 bases between them. This clonotype originated in a human donor in a cohort sampled during active COVID-19. The genes are TRBV5-1 and TRBJ2-3, with no clear D. The material sequenced was peripheral blood. This chain's CDR3 is CASSLGQTTDTQYF. CDR3 in DNA: TGCGCCAGCAGCTTGGGCCAGACTACAGATACGCAGTATTTT.